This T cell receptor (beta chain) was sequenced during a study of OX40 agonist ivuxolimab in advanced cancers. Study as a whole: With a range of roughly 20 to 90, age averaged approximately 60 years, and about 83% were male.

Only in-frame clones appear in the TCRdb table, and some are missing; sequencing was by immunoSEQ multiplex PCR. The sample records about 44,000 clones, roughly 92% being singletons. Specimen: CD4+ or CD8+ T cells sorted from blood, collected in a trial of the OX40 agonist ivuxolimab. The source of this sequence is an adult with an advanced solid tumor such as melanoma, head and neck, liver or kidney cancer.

DNA for the CDR3: TGCGCCAGCAGCTCCTCCCCTGGTACTGAAGCTTTCTTT. Protein: CASSSSPGTEAFF. V is TRBV5-1 and J is TRBJ1-1; no reliable D call. Germline V gene data show CDR1 as SGHRS and CDR2 as YFSETQ. The CDR3 spans 13 residues. The V and J ends lost 3 bases and 5 bases respectively, with 11 bases between them.